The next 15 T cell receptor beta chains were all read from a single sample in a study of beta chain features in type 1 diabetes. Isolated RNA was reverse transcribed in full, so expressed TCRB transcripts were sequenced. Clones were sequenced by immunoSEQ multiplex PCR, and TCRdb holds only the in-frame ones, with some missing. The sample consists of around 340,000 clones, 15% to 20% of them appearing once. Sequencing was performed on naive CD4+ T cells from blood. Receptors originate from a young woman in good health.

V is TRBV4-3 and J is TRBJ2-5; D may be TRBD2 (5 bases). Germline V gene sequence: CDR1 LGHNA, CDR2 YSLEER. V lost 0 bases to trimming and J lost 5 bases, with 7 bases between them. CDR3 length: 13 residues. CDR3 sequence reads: CASSQEEDETQYF. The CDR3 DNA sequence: TGCGCCAGCAGCCAAGAGGAGGATGAGACCCAGTACTTC.

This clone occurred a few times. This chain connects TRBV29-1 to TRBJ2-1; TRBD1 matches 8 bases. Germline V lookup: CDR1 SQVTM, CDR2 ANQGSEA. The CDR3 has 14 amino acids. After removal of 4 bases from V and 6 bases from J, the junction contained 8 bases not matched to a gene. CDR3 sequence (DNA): TGCAGCGTTGCGGCGCAGGGGGCAACCAATGAGCAGTTCTTC. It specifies CSVAAQGATNEQFF.

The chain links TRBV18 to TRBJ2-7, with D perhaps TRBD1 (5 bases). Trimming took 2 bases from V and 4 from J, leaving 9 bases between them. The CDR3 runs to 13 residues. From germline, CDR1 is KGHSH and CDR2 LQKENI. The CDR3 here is CASSPGAGYEQYF. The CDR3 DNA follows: TGTGCCAGCTCACCAGGGGCTGGATACGAGCAGTACTTC.

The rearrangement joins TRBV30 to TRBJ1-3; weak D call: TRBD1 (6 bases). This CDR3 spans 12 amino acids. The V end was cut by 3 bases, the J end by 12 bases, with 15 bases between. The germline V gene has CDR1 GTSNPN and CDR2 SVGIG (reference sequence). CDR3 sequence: CAWSRGGPDIYF. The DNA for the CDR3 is TGTGCCTGGAGCCGAGGGGGTCCTGACATATATTTT.

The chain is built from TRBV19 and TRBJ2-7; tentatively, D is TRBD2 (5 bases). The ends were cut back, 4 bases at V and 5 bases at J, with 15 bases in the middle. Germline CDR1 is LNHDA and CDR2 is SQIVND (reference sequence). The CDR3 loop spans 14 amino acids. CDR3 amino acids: CASSSGEIGDEQYF. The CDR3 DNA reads TGTGCCAGTAGTAGTGGGGAGATTGGGGACGAGCAGTACTTC.

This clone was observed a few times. CDR3 region: CASSARGSGMETQYF. The CDR3 coding sequence is TGTGCCAGCAGCGCCAGAGGTAGCGGGATGGAGACCCAGTACTTC. The chain carries TRBV9 and TRBJ2-5, with 8 bases fitting TRBD2. This CDR3 comprises 15 residues. The J segment lost 5 bases and the V segment lost 3 bases, leaving 9 bases of the junction unmatched. The germline gives CDR1 SGDLS, CDR2 YYNGEE.

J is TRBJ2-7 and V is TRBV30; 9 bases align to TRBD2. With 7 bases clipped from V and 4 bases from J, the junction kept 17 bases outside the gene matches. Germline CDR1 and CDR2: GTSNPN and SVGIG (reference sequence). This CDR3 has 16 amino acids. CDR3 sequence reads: CASTSPGAGGQYEQYF. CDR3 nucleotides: TGTGCCTCGACCTCGCCTGGGGCGGGGGGGCAATACGAGCAGTACTTC. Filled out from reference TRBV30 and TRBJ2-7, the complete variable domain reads SQTIHQWPATLVQPVGSPLSLECTVEGTSNPNLYWYRQAAGRGLQLLFYSVGIGQISSEVPQNLSASRPQDRQFILSSKKLLLSDSGFYLCASTSPGAGGQYEQYFGPGTRLTVT.

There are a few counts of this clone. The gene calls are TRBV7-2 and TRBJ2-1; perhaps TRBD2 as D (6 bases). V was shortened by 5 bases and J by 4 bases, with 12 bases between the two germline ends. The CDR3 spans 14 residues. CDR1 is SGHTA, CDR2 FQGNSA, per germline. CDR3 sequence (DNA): TGTGCCAGCAGCCGCAGGCGGGGATACAATGAGCAGTTCTTC. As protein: CASSRRRGYNEQFF.

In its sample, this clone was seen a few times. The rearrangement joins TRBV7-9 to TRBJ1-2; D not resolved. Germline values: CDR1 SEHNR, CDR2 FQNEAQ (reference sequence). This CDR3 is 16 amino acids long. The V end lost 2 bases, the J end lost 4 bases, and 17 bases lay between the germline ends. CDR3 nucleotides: TGTGCCAGCAGCTTACGTCAGGCGCCTGGTGTCTATGGCTACACCTTC. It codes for CASSLRQAPGVYGYTF.

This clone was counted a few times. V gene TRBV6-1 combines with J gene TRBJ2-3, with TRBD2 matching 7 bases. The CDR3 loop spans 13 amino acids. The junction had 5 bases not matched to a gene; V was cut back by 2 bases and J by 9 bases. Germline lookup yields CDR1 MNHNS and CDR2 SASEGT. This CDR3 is CASSEIERGTQYF. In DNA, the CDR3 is TGTGCCAGCAGTGAAATAGAGCGGGGCACGCAGTATTTT.

The DNA of the CDR3 is TGCAGCGTGGCGGTGGGGGCGACTAATGAAAAACTGTTTTTT. Its protein is CSVAVGATNEKLFF. V and J are TRBV29-1 and TRBJ1-4; weak D call: TRBD1 (6 bases). The CDR3 contains 14 residues. Trimming removed 6 bases at V and 2 bases at J, with 13 bases between. CDR1 SQVTM and CDR2 ANQGSEA come from the germline V gene.

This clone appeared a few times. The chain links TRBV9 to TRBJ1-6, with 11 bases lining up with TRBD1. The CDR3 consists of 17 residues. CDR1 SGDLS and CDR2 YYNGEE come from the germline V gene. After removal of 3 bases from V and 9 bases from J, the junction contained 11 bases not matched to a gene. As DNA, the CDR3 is TGTGCCAGCAGCGGCGCCCCGGGACAGGGGGAGAGTTCACCCCTCCACTTT. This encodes CASSGAPGQGESSPLHF. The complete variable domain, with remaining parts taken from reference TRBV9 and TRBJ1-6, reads DSGVTQTPKHLITATGQRVTLRCSPRSGDLSVYWYQQSLDQGLQFLIQYYNGEERAKGNILERFSAQQFPDLHSELNLSSLELGDSALYFCASSGAPGQGESSPLHFGNGTRLTVT.

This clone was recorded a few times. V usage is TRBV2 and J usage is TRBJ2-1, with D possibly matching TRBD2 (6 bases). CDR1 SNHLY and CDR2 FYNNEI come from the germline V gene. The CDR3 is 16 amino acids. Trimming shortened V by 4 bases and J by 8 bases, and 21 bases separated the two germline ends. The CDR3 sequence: CASSAPGLPFVDEQFF. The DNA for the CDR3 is TGTGCCAGCAGTGCCCCGGGACTCCCCTTCGTGGATGAGCAGTTCTTC.

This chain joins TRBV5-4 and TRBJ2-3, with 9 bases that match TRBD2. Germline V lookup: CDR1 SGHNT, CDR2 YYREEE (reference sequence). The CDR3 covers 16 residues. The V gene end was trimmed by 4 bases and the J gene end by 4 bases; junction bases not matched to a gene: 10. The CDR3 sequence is CASSPGGGRAADTQYF. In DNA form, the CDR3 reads TGTGCCAGCAGCCCCGGAGGCGGGAGGGCCGCAGATACGCAGTATTTT.

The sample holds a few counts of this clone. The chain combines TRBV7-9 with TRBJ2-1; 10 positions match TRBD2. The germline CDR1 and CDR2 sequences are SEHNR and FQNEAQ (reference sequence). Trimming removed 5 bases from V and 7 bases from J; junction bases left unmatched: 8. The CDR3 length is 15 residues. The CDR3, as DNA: TGTGCCAGCAGCCCAGGAGGGACTAGCGTAAATGAGCAGTTCTTC. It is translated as CASSPGGTSVNEQFF.